This TCR beta chain is from a study of shared clonotypes between healthy human individuals. Overall study results and limits: An anticipated effect of sequencing depth on clonotype sharing among donors was recognized. Rarefaction indicated that sorted-subset sequencing remained incomplete although depth was large.

About this clone: The antigen remains unidentified.

The table came from immunoSEQ multiplex PCR; TCRdb's copy has only in-frame clones and leaves some out. The sample contains about 2.1 million clones, over 85% of which appear only once. CDR3 length equals 13 residues. Germline V gene data show CDR1 as SGDLS and CDR2 as YYNGEE. V was trimmed by 3 bases and J by 6 bases, leaving 11 bases between them. The naive CD8 population came from CD45RO-negative cells selected for CCR7, without terminally differentiated effector memory CD45RA+ cells. This rearrangement joins TRBV9 to TRBJ2-3; the D is unclear. The receptor's source is a man younger than 35 in good health. Some clones in this sample may be carry-over from other donors' samples. Sequencing was done on a sample of naive CD8+ T cells from PBMCs. The CDR3 DNA is TGTGCCAGCAGCGCCACGTCCCCCGATACGCAGTATTTT. It translates to CASSATSPDTQYF.